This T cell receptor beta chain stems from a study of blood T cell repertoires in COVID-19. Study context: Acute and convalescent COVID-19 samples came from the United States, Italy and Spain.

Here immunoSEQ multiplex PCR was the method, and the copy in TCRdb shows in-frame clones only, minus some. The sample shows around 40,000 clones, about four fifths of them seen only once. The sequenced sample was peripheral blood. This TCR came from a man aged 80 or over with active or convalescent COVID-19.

CDR3 bases: TGTGCCAGCAGCTTATCTACTAACGATTCACCCCTCCACTTT. Translation: CASSLSTNDSPLHF. The rearrangement uses TRBV5-6 and TRBJ1-6; D is undetermined. Germline values: CDR1 SGHDT, CDR2 YYEEEE. The CDR3 spans 14 residues. Trimming removed 2 bases at V and 8 bases at J, with 11 bases between.